What follows are 2 T cell receptor beta chains derived from one specimen sequenced in a study of chemoradiotherapy in HPV16-positive cancers. Produced via immunoSEQ multiplex PCR; TCRdb's table is partial and in-frame only. The table has fewer than 6,500 clones, 85% to 90% seen once. The sequences come from tumor tissue, collected from a patient who underwent chemoradiotherapy. The source of these receptors is a human donor with HPV-associated anogenital cancer.

This chain joins TRBV10-3 and TRBJ2-7, with D perhaps matching TRBD1 (6 bases). Germline V gene data show CDR1 as ENHRY and CDR2 as SYGVKD. V was cut by 10 bases and J by 5 bases, with 18 bases left in between. CDR3 length: 13 amino acids. CDR3 in amino acids: CANRQEVRHEQYF. The CDR3 DNA is TGTGCCAACCGACAGGAGGTACGTCACGAGCAGTACTTC.

On this clone itself: Other DNA sequences in the sample encode the same CDR3. CDR3 protein: CATGGEMNTEAFF. In DNA form, the CDR3 reads TGCGCCACGGGAGGGGAGATGAACACTGAAGCTTTCTTT. J is TRBJ1-1 and V is TRBV10-2; D might be TRBD1 (5 bases). With 10 bases removed from V and 0 bases from J, the gap between germline ends came to 12 bases. The germline V gene has CDR1 WSHSY and CDR2 SAAADI. The CDR3 runs to 13 residues.